These 25 T cell receptor beta chains came from one sample sequenced in a study of shared clonotypes between healthy human individuals. Generated by immunoSEQ multiplex PCR, the TCRdb table keeps only in-frame clones and is missing some. The sample carries some 2.3 million clones, over 90% recorded once. The sequencing input was naive CD4+ T cells from PBMCs. Subset in this sample: CD45RA+ positively selected. The receptors were sampled from a man aged 18 to 30 in good health. Some clones in this sample may be carry-over from other donors' samples.

The chain has TRBV5-1 and TRBJ2-5; D may be TRBD2 (6 bases). Germline V gene sequence: CDR1 SGHRS, CDR2 YFSETQ. Trimming stripped 4 bases from V and 2 bases from J, with 9 bases between. CDR3 length: 13 amino acids. This CDR3 reads CASSTTSQETQYF. In DNA form, the CDR3 reads TGCGCCAGCAGCACGACTAGTCAAGAGACCCAGTACTTC.

The V call is TRBV19, the J call TRBJ1-2; 7 bases map to TRBD1. Losses at the gene ends were 5 bases for V and 7 bases for J; bases not matched to a gene: 10. In germline, CDR1 is LNHDA, CDR2 SQIVND (reference sequence). CDR3 length: 14 amino acids. The DNA of the CDR3 is TGTGCCAGTAGTCTAGCCCCCGGACAGGTTGGCTACACCTTC. Encoded protein: CASSLAPGQVGYTF.

The DNA of the CDR3 is TGTGCCAGCAGCTTAACGGTGGGAGGGGGCACCCAAACCGGGGAGCTGTTTTTT. This translates into CASSLTVGGGTQTGELFF. This chain uses TRBV7-3 with TRBJ2-2, with D possibly being TRBD1 or TRBD2 (7 bases each). The CDR3 runs to 18 residues. Germline V gene lookup returns CDR1 SGHTA and CDR2 FQGTGA. V lost 0 bases, J lost 5 bases, and 19 bases lay in between.

The chain joins TRBV7-9 to TRBJ2-1, with TRBD1 as a possible D gene (5 bases). CDR3 size: 14 residues. CDR1 is SEHNR and CDR2 is FQNEAQ in the germline V gene (reference sequence). V shed 1 base and J shed 4 bases, with 8 bases lying between them. CDR3 amino acids: CASSLGAGYNEQFF. Here the CDR3 DNA reads TGTGCCAGCAGCTTAGGGGCAGGGTACAATGAGCAGTTCTTC.

This clone has just a few counts. The rearrangement joins TRBV19 to TRBJ1-1; D is perhaps TRBD1 (5 bases). Germline CDR1 LNHDA, CDR2 SQIVND (reference sequence). The CDR3 has 15 residues. Trimming took off 9 bases at V and 0 bases at J, with 17 bases between the two ends. In DNA form, the CDR3 reads TGTGCCAGCGCCGAGGTGGACATAATGAACACTGAAGCTTTCTTT. This sequence encodes CASAEVDIMNTEAFF.

CDR3 region: CASRGPGTGQETQYF. CDR3 in DNA: TGTGCCAGCAGGGGGCCCGGGACAGGTCAAGAGACCCAGTACTTC. The chain is built from TRBV7-6 and TRBJ2-5; 8 bases map to TRBD1. J lost 2 bases, V lost 6 bases, and 8 bases had no gene match. CDR3 length equals 15 residues. Germline V gives CDR1 SGHVS, CDR2 FNYEAQ.

The J gene is TRBJ2-7, the V gene TRBV5-1; 9 bases are a match to TRBD1. This CDR3 spans 15 amino acids. Germline trimming cut 4 bases from V and 6 bases from J; bases unmatched to any gene: 11. Germline V gives CDR1 SGHRS, CDR2 YFSETQ. This CDR3 is CASSLTGTGNGEQYF. The CDR3 region has the DNA TGCGCCAGCAGCCTAACCGGGACAGGGAATGGCGAGCAGTACTTC.

This chain joins TRBV7-6 and TRBJ2-1, with D perhaps matching TRBD1 (5 bases). Germline values: CDR1 SGHVS, CDR2 FNYEAQ. Deletions cut 5 bases from V and 6 bases from J, with 20 bases between. The CDR3 runs 16 residues. CDR3 sequence: CASSHPGGRAINEQFF. The CDR3 coding sequence is TGTGCCAGCAGCCACCCCGGCGGCAGGGCTATCAATGAGCAGTTCTTC.

J is TRBJ2-7 and V is TRBV10-1; 15 bases map to TRBD2. This CDR3 region has 17 residues. V lost 0 bases and J lost 2; bases outside the gene matches: 2. Germline CDR1 WNHNN, CDR2 SYGVQD (reference sequence). The CDR3 bases are TGCGCCAGCAGTGAGTCGGGACTAGCGGGAGGTGCCTACGAGCAGTACTTC. Translation: CASSESGLAGGAYEQYF.

This rearrangement joins TRBV30 to TRBJ1-1; weak D call: TRBD1 (5 bases). The CDR3 sequence is 13 residues long. The V gene's germline CDR1 is GTSNPN and CDR2 SVGIG (reference sequence). V lost 5 bases, J lost 4 bases, and 14 bases lay in between. CDR3 DNA sequence: TGTGCCTGGGCCGCTGGGACGGGCACTGAAGCTTTCTTT. It codes for CAWAAGTGTEAFF.

V usage is TRBV27 and J usage is TRBJ1-4; 8 positions agree with TRBD1. The CDR3 covers 17 residues. Germline trimming cut 5 bases from V and 7 bases from J; bases unmatched to any gene: 15. In germline, CDR1 is MNHEY, CDR2 SMNVEV (reference sequence). The CDR3 spells CASSSPQTGAVGEKLFF. The CDR3 DNA sequence: TGTGCCAGCAGTAGCCCTCAGACAGGGGCGGTGGGTGAAAAACTGTTTTTT.

This chain links TRBV5-1 with TRBJ2-5; D unresolved. With 1 base removed from V and 1 base from J, the gap between germline ends came to 14 bases. The CDR3 contains 16 residues. Germline V CDR1 and CDR2: SGHRS, YFSETQ. CDR3 nucleotide sequence: TGCGCCAGCAGCTTGCTGTCTCGTGCCAGCCAAGAGACCCAGTACTTC. The encoded protein is CASSLLSRASQETQYF.

Note on this clone: The junction does not match germline at one end; this may be a read error. This chain links TRBV5-4 with TRBJ1-2; 9 bases are shared with TRBD1. This CDR3 is 16 amino acids long. Germline CDR1 reads SGHNT; CDR2 reads YYREEE (reference sequence). CDR3 region: CASSTAGQGIPYRYTF. CDR3 DNA: TGTGCCAGCAGCACCGCGGGACAGGGAATTCCCTATCGCTACACCTTC.

This clone was found a few times. The chain is built from TRBV2 and TRBJ1-5; unclear D gene. This CDR3 spans 15 amino acids. The V end lost 3 bases, the J end lost 4 bases, and 13 bases lay between the germline ends. Germline values: CDR1 SNHLY, CDR2 FYNNEI. Here the CDR3 DNA reads TGTGCCAGCAGTGAGAGTGAGGTTAGGAATCAGCCCCAGCATTTT. Protein: CASSESEVRNQPQHF.

This chain links TRBV27 with TRBJ1-1; 9 nucleotides align to TRBD1. This CDR3 region has 16 residues. The V segment lost 5 bases and the J segment 0 bases; nucleotides outside the gene matches: 7. Per germline, CDR1 MNHEY and CDR2 SMNVEV (reference sequence). This chain's CDR3 is CASSETGQGMNTEAFF. The CDR3 nucleotides are TGTGCCAGCAGTGAAACGGGACAGGGCATGAACACTGAAGCTTTCTTT.

The chain recombines TRBV7-3 with TRBJ1-2; D might be TRBD1 (5 bases). Germline CDR1 reads SGHTA; CDR2 reads FQGTGA. Trimming pared 5 bases from V and 8 bases from J, leaving 21 bases between. CDR3 size: 15 residues. The CDR3 region has the DNA TGTGCCAGCAGCCCAGGGATTGGACCAAGAGTGGGCTACACCTTC. It yields the protein CASSPGIGPRVGYTF.

CDR3 sequence reads: CASSVQGAPYNEQFF. DNA of the CDR3: TGTGCCAGCAGCGTCCAGGGAGCACCCTACAATGAGCAGTTCTTC. The rearrangement uses TRBV9 and TRBJ2-1, with D possibly being TRBD1 or TRBD2 (5 bases each). The CDR3 has 15 amino acids. Per germline, CDR1 SGDLS and CDR2 YYNGEE. Trimming stripped 2 bases from V and 2 bases from J, with 11 bases between.

The chain is built from TRBV6-6 and TRBJ2-7, with 8 bases matching TRBD1. V lost 5 bases, J lost 0 bases, and 6 bases stayed unmatched. The V gene's germline CDR1 is MNHNY and CDR2 SVGAGI (reference sequence). The CDR3 has 15 amino acids. As DNA, the CDR3 is TGTGCCAGCAGTCCCGACAGGGGAAGCTCCTACGAGCAGTACTTC. Its protein product is CASSPDRGSSYEQYF.

Turning to this clone: Within the sample, other DNA sequences also encode this same CDR3. J is TRBJ1-1 and V is TRBV9; D gene ambiguous. CDR3 length: 14 amino acids. The V gene lost 3 bases and the J gene lost 3 bases, with 12 bases spanning the gap. Germline CDR1 is SGDLS and CDR2 is YYNGEE. The CDR3 region is CASSGYRGHTEAFF. In DNA, the CDR3 is TGTGCCAGCAGCGGGTATCGGGGTCACACTGAAGCTTTCTTT.

A remark on this clone: Other DNA sequences in the same sample also yield this CDR3. This chain joins TRBV28 and TRBJ2-5; 9 bases map to TRBD2. The CDR3 is 14 amino acids. Trimming took 3 bases from V and 2 from J; bases not matched to a gene: 1. Germline CDR1 is MDHEN and CDR2 is SYDVKM. CDR3 sequence (DNA): TGTGCCAGCAGTTTGACTAGCGGACAAGAGACCCAGTACTTC. Amino acids: CASSLTSGQETQYF. Based on the CDR3 plus reference TRBV28 and TRBJ2-5, the full variable domain is DVKVTQSSRYLVKRTGEKVFLECVQDMDHENMFWYRQDPGLGLRLIYFSYDVKMKEKGDIPEGYSVSREKKERFSLILESASTNQTSMYLCASSLTSGQETQYFGPGTRLLVL.

CDR3 sequence (DNA): TGTGCTAGTGGTATCGACCGGGGGGCCAGGGGCTTTCAGCCCCAGCATTTT. This sequence encodes CASGIDRGARGFQPQHF. V is TRBV12-5 and J is TRBJ1-5, with D perhaps matching TRBD1 (6 bases). There are 17 residues in the CDR3. The germline V gene encodes CDR1 LGHNT and CDR2 FRNRAP. The V gene lost 5 bases and the J gene lost 6 bases, with 23 bases spanning the gap.

The chain joins TRBV6-6 to TRBJ2-7, with 7 bases that match TRBD1. Looked up from germline, CDR1 is MNHNY and CDR2 is SVGAGI (reference sequence). V was clipped by 2 bases and J by 1 base; unmatched bases: 8. The CDR3 contains 16 residues. CDR3 DNA: TGTGCCAGCAGTTACAAAGGGACAGCGTCGTCCTACGAGCAGTACTTC. It translates to CASSYKGTASSYEQYF.

A word on this clone: The identical CDR3 is also encoded by other nucleotide sequences in the sample. The genes are TRBV27 and TRBJ2-5, with D hard to call. Germline lookup yields CDR1 MNHEY and CDR2 SMNVEV (reference sequence). The CDR3 has 14 amino acids. Trimming removed 0 bases at V and 1 base at J, with 6 bases between. CDR3 region: CASSLSTGQETQYF. CDR3 DNA sequence: TGTGCCAGCAGTTTATCCACCGGCCAAGAGACCCAGTACTTC.

For the CDR3, the DNA is TGTGCCAGCAGAACTATAGACCCAAATGAGCAGTTCTTC. It yields the protein CASRTIDPNEQFF. V and J are TRBV28 and TRBJ2-1; D is unclear. The V and J ends lost 6 bases and 7 bases respectively, with 13 bases between them. The CDR3 loop spans 13 amino acids. Germline V CDR1 and CDR2: MDHEN, SYDVKM.

V gene TRBV5-4 combines with J gene TRBJ2-5, with D perhaps matching TRBD2 (6 bases). The J call is in doubt because the DNA end fits TRBJ2-7 better. The CDR3 spans 15 residues. Germline CDR1 SGHNT, CDR2 YYREEE (reference sequence). The DNA for the CDR3 is TGTGCCAGCAGCCGGGGAAATAGCGGACCCTACGAGCAGTACTTC. Translating it yields CASSRGNSGPYEQYF.